The 17 T cell receptor beta chains given below trace back to one sample, sequenced in a study of blood T cell repertoires in COVID-19. The repertoire was sequenced with immunoSEQ multiplex PCR; TCRdb's copy has only in-frame clones and lacks some. This sample yields under 200,000 clones, of which roughly 90% are seen a single time; 0.5% to 0.6% belongs to the top ten. The sequenced sample was peripheral blood. Receptor source: a man aged 45-60 years with acute or convalescent COVID-19.

The rearrangement joins TRBV18 to TRBJ2-7, with 7 nucleotides matching TRBD1. The CDR3 extends over 13 amino acids. V gave up 1 base and J gave up 6 bases; unmatched junction bases: 3. Germline CDR1 and CDR2: KGHSH and LQKENI. CDR3 sequence (DNA): TGTGCCAGCTCACCACAGGACAGGTTCGAGCAGTACTTC. Amino acid sequence: CASSPQDRFEQYF.

This clone came up a few times. V gene TRBV6-5 combines with J gene TRBJ1-3; 7 bases fit TRBD1. The V and J ends lost 6 bases and 3 bases, in that order; junction bases with no gene match: 5. This CDR3 has 14 amino acids. Germline CDR1 reads MNHEY; CDR2 reads SVGAGI. The CDR3 sequence is CASRRQGFGNTIYF. CDR3 sequence (DNA): TGTGCCAGCAGAAGACAGGGCTTTGGAAACACCATATATTTT.

CDR3 DNA: TGTGCCAGTAGTATAGCAACACTAGCTGGGACCCAGTACTTC. Residues: CASSIATLAGTQYF. The rearrangement joins TRBV19 to TRBJ2-5; a possible D gene is TRBD2 (6 bases). This CDR3 is 14 amino acids long. The germline V and J ends were trimmed by 1 base and 7 bases, with 13 bases remaining between them. Germline V gene lookup returns CDR1 LNHDA and CDR2 SQIVND (reference sequence).

The chain is built from TRBV6-5 and TRBJ2-4; 10 positions match TRBD1. The germline V gene has CDR1 MNHEY and CDR2 SVGAGI. J lost 1 base, V lost 6 bases, and 3 bases had no gene match. This CDR3 is 15 amino acids long. The CDR3 loop is CASRTGGAAKNIQYF. CDR3 DNA sequence: TGTGCCAGCAGGACAGGGGGCGCGGCCAAAAACATTCAGTACTTC.

The V and J genes are TRBV7-2 and TRBJ2-7, with 10 bases that match TRBD1. The CDR3 length is 15 residues. V lost 2 bases and J lost 4; bases outside the gene matches: 5. The germline V gene has CDR1 SGHTA and CDR2 FQGNSA. The CDR3 coding sequence is TGTGCCAGCAGCTTACACCCGGACAGGGGGTACGAGCAGTACGTC. This encodes CASSLHPDRGYEQYV.

This clone has a handful of counts. This chain uses TRBV3-1 (or the pseudogene TRBV3-2) with TRBJ1-6; D gene unclear. The CDR3 is made up of 15 amino acids. CDR1 LGHDT and CDR2 YNNKEL come from the germline V gene (reference sequence). Trimming removed 0 bases from V and 10 bases from J, with 13 bases in between. The CDR3 spells CASSQDPGLRSPLHF. The CDR3 DNA sequence: TGTGCCAGCAGCCAAGATCCCGGGTTGCGATCACCCCTCCACTTT.

The gene calls are TRBV9 and TRBJ2-1, with TRBD2 matching over 11 bases. The germline CDR1 and CDR2 sequences are SGDLS and YYNGEE. The CDR3 spans 16 residues. V was clipped by 2 bases and J by 5 bases; unmatched bases: 6. The CDR3 coding sequence is TGTGCCAGCAGCGTTCTTAGACTAGCGGGAAACAATGAGCAGTTCTTC. Protein sequence: CASSVLRLAGNNEQFF. The full variable domain, in which reference TRBV9 and TRBJ2-1 provide the parts outside the CDR3, is DSGVTQTPKHLITATGQRVTLRCSPRSGDLSVYWYQQSLDQGLQFLIQYYNGEERAKGNILERFSAQQFPDLHSELNLSSLELGDSALYFCASSVLRLAGNNEQFFGPGTRLTVL.

This chain uses TRBV6-5 with TRBJ1-1; D is perhaps TRBD1 (6 bases). Germline values: CDR1 MNHEY, CDR2 SVGAGI. The CDR3 extends over 15 amino acids. V lost 4 bases to trimming and J lost 0 bases, with 12 bases between them. CDR3 in amino acids: CASSSGRGMNTEAFF. The CDR3 DNA reads as TGTGCCAGCAGTTCCGGAAGGGGGATGAACACTGAAGCTTTCTTT.

V usage is TRBV27 and J usage is TRBJ2-3; no clear D gene. The V end was cut by 2 bases, the J end by 0 bases, with 6 bases between. Germline V gene lookup returns CDR1 MNHEY and CDR2 SMNVEV (reference sequence). The CDR3 has 14 amino acids. CDR3 sequence (DNA): TGTGCCAGCAGTTTAGAGACTAGCACAGATACGCAGTATTTT. Encoded protein: CASSLETSTDTQYF.

The gene calls are TRBV28 and TRBJ1-2; D is unclear. CDR1 MDHEN and CDR2 SYDVKM come from the germline V gene. The CDR3 spans 13 residues. The V end was cut by 5 bases, the J end by 6 bases, with 13 bases between. In DNA form, the CDR3 reads TGTGCCAGCAGTACTGGTTCGCCCAATGGCTACACCTTC. As protein: CASSTGSPNGYTF.

The genes are TRBV6-2 or TRBV6-3 and TRBJ1-2, with D possibly TRBD1 on 5 matching bases. The CDR3 is 16 residues long. Germline V gene lookup returns CDR1 MNHEY and CDR2 SVGEGT. Trimming removed 0 bases at V and 1 base at J, with 12 bases between. As DNA, the CDR3 is TGTGCCAGCAGTTACTCGAGGCGGGGGAGTAACTATGGCTACACCTTC. Residues: CASSYSRRGSNYGYTF.

The chain has TRBV7-3 and TRBJ2-1; D is undetermined. The CDR3 spans 13 residues. Trimming stripped 2 bases from V and 5 bases from J, with 7 bases between. Looked up from germline, CDR1 is SGHTA and CDR2 is FQGTGA. The CDR3 reads CASSLQLNNEQFF. In DNA form, the CDR3 reads TGTGCCAGCAGCTTACAACTCAACAATGAGCAGTTCTTC. Full variable domain (outside the CDR3, taken from reference TRBV7-3 and TRBJ2-1): GAGVSQTPSNKVTEKGKYVELRCDPISGHTALYWYRQSLGQGPEFLIYFQGTGAADDSGLPNDRFFAVRPEGSVSTLKIQRTERGDSAVYLCASSLQLNNEQFFGPGTRLTVL.

The chain uses TRBV4-2 and TRBJ2-2, with D possibly TRBD2 on 5 matching bases. There are 16 residues in the CDR3. Trimming shortened V by 1 base and J by 6 bases, and 15 bases separated the two germline ends. Germline V lookup: CDR1 LGHNA, CDR2 YNFKEQ. In DNA, the CDR3 is TGTGCCAGCAGCCAAGTAACTAGAGGAGATCCCGGGGAGCTGTTTTTT. This translates into CASSQVTRGDPGELFF.

The rearrangement uses TRBV11-2 and TRBJ1-6; TRBD1 agrees at 8 bases. The CDR3 totals 17 residues. With 3 bases clipped from V and 7 bases from J, the junction kept 11 bases outside the gene matches. From germline, CDR1 is SGHAT and CDR2 FQNNGV. The CDR3 is CASSFAPRTGMNSPLHF. The CDR3 nucleotides read TGTGCCAGCAGCTTCGCACCGAGGACAGGGATGAATTCACCCCTCCACTTT.

This chain uses TRBV2 with TRBJ2-1; 7 positions match TRBD2. Germline CDR1 is SNHLY and CDR2 is FYNNEI. V lost 4 bases, J lost 10 bases, and 7 bases stayed unmatched. The CDR3 is 13 amino acids. The CDR3 DNA reads as TGTGCCAGCAGTGGACGGGAGGTCGGGGAGCAGTTCTTC. Encoded protein: CASSGREVGEQFF.

The chain links TRBV6-1 to TRBJ1-5; D might be TRBD1 (5 bases). From germline, CDR1 is MNHNS and CDR2 SASEGT. Between the trimmed V and J ends, which lost 5 bases and 0 bases, there was a span of 11 bases. The CDR3 length is 15 residues. CDR3 bases: TGTGCCAGCAGTCAGGCAGGGTATAGCAATCAGCCCCAGCATTTT. It yields the protein CASSQAGYSNQPQHF.

As DNA, the CDR3 is TGTGCCAGTAGTACGCGAAAGGACAGTCAGCCCCAGCATTTT. It encodes CASSTRKDSQPQHF. V usage is TRBV19 and J usage is TRBJ1-5; the D gene is possibly TRBD1 (6 bases). The CDR3 is 14 residues long. The germline CDR1 and CDR2 sequences are LNHDA and SQIVND (reference sequence). Trimming removed 4 bases at V and 6 bases at J, with 13 bases between.